The clone carrying this TCR beta chain was seen more than once but under ten times. The antigen is undetermined. This entry belongs to a study of blood T cells in healthy people across ages. Study-wide results and limits: The authors considered diversity estimates from one million T cells to be underestimates.

The CDR3 covers 15 residues. With 1 base removed from V and 5 bases from J, the gap between germline ends came to 14 bases. Germline V gene sequence: CDR1 LNHNV, CDR2 YYDKDF (reference sequence). Drawing of peripheral blood yielded roughly 10 milliliters from each donor. They isolated at least 6 million PBMCs from each sample. Through a sample-barcoded 5' primer and a J-beta primer mix, a second PCR was run for 7 to 11 cycles. Each cDNA molecule received a tag from a template-switch adaptor that had 12 random nucleotides. TCRdb reprocessed the 5' RACE reads via MiXCR and lists one record per CDR3 protein. Among around 1,500,000 distinct CDR3 sequences listed, approximately 42% were seen once.

This receptor was taken from a woman under 30 in good health. The V call is TRBV15, the J call TRBJ2-5; D unclear. Input material: blood. The CDR3 bases are TGTGCCACCAGCAGAGGGGATGGGGATAGCGAGACCCAGTACTTC. The encoded protein is CATSRGDGDSETQYF.